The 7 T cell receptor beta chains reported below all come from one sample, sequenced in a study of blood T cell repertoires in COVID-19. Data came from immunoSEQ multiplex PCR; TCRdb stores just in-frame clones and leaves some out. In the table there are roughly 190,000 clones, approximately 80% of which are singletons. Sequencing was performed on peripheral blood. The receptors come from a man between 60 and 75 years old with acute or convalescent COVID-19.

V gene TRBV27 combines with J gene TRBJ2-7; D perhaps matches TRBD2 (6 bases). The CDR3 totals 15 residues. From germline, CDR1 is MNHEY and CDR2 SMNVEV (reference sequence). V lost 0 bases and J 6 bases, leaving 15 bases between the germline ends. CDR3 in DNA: TGTGCCAGCAGTTTATCTGGGCAGGGAGGAGGCGAGCAGTACTTC. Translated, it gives CASSLSGQGGGEQYF.

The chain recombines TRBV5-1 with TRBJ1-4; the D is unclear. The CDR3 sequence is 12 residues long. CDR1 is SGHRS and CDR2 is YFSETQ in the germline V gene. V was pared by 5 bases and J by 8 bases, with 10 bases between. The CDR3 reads CASRRGREKLFF. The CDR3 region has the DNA TGCGCCAGCAGACGGGGTCGAGAAAAACTGTTTTTT.

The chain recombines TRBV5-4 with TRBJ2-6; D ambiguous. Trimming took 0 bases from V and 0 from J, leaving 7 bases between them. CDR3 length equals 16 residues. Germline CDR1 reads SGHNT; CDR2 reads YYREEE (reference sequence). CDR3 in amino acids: CASSLVLSSGANVLTF. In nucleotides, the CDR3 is TGTGCCAGCAGCTTGGTTCTTAGCTCTGGGGCCAACGTCCTGACTTTC.

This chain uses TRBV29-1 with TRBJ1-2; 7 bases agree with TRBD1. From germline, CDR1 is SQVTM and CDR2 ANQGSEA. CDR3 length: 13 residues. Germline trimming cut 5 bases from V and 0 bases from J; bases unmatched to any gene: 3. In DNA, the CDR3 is TGCAGCGTTCGACAGGGCGCTAACTATGGCTACACCTTC. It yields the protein CSVRQGANYGYTF.

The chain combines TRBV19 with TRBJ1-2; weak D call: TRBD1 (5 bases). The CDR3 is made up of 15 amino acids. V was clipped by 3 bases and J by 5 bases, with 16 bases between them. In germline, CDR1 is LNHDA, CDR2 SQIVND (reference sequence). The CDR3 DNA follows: TGTGCCAGTAGTATCCTCGGTGCGGGGGTATATGGCTACACCTTC. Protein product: CASSILGAGVYGYTF.

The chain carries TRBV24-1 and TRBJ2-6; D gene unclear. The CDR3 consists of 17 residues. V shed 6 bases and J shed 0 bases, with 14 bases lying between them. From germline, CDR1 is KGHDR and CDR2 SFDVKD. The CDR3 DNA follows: TGTGCCACCAGTTCCCCCGCGGATAGCTCTGGGGCCAACGTCCTGACTTTC. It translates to CATSSPADSSGANVLTF.

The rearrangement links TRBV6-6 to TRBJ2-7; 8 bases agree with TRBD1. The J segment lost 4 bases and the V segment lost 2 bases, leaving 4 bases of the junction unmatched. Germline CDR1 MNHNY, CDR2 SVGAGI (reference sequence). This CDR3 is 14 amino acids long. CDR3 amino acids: CASSYAGTGYEQYF. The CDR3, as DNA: TGTGCCAGCAGTTACGCCGGGACAGGATACGAGCAGTACTTC.